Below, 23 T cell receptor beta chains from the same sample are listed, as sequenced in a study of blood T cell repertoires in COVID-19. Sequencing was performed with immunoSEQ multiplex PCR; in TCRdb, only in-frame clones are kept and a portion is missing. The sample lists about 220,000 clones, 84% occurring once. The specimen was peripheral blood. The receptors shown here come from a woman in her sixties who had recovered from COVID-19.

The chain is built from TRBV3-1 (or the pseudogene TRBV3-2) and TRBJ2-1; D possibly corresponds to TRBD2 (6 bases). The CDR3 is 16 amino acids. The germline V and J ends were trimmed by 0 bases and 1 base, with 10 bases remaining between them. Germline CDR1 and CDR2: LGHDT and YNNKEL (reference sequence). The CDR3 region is CASSQDGGESYNEQFF. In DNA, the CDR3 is TGTGCCAGCAGCCAAGACGGCGGGGAGTCCTACAATGAGCAGTTCTTC.

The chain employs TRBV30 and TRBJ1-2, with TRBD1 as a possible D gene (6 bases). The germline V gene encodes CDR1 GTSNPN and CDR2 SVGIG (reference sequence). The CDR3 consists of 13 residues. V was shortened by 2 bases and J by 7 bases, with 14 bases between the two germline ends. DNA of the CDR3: TGTGCCTGGAGTTTGGGGGGGCAGGGTGGCTACACCTTC. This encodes CAWSLGGQGGYTF.

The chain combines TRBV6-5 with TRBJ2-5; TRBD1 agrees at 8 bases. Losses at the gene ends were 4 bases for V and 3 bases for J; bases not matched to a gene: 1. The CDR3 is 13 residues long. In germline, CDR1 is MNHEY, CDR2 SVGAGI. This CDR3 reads CASSSDREETQYF. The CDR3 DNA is TGTGCCAGCAGTTCGGACAGGGAAGAGACCCAGTACTTC.

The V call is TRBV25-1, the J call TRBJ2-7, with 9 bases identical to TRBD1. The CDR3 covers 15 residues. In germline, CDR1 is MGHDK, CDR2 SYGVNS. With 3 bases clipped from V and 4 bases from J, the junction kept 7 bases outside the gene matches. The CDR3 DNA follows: TGTGCCAGCAGTGAGGGAAAGGGACAGGGTTACGAGCAGTACTTC. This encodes CASSEGKGQGYEQYF.

The CDR3, as DNA: TGTGCCAGTAGTACGACGGGACAGGGGAATAATTCACCCCTCCACTTT. Amino acid sequence: CASSTTGQGNNSPLHF. The chain joins TRBV19 to TRBJ1-6; 10 nucleotides line up with TRBD1. CDR1 is LNHDA, CDR2 SQIVND, per germline (reference sequence). The CDR3 runs to 16 residues. V shed 4 bases and J 5 bases; nucleotides not matched to a gene: 5.

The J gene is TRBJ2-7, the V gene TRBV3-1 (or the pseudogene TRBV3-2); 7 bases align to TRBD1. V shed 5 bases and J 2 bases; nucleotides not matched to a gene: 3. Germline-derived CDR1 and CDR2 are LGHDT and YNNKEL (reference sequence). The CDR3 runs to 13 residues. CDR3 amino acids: CASSEGTAYEQYF. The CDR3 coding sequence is TGTGCCAGCAGCGAAGGGACAGCCTACGAGCAGTACTTC.

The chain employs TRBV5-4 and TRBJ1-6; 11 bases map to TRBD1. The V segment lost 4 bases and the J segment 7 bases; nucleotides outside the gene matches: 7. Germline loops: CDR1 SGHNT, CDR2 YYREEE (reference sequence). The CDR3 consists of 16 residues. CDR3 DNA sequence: TGTGCCAGCAGCCCAGGACAGGGGGCGCAAAATTCACCCCTCCACTTT. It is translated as CASSPGQGAQNSPLHF.

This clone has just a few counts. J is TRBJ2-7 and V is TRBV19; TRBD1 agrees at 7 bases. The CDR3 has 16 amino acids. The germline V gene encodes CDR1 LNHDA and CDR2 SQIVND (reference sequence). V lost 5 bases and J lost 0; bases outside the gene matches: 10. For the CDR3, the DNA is TGTGCCAGTAGTCCTATAGACAGGGCCCCCTCCTACGAGCAGTACTTC. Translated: CASSPIDRAPSYEQYF.

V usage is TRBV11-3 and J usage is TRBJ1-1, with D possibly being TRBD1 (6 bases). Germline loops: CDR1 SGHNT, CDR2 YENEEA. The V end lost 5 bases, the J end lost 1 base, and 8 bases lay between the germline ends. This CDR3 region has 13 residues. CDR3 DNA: TGTGCCAGCAGCCAACAGGGGAACACTGAAGCTTTCTTT. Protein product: CASSQQGNTEAFF.

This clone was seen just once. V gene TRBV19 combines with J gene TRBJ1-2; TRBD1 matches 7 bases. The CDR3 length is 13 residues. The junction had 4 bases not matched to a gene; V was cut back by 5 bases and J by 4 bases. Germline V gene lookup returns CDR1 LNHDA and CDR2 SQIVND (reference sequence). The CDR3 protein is CASSVGQFYGYTF. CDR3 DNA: TGTGCCAGTAGTGTGGGACAGTTCTATGGCTACACCTTC.

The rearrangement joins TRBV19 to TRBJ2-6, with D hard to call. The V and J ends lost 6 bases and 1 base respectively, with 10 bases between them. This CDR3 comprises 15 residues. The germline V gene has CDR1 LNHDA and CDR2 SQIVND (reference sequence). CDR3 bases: TGTGCCAGTAGACTTTTCGGGTCTGGGGCCAACGTCCTGACTTTC. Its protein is CASRLFGSGANVLTF.

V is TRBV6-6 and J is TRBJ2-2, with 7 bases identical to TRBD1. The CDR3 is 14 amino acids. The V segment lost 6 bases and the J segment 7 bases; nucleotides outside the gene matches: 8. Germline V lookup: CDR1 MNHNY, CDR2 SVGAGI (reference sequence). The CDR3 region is CASSRNRGSGELFF. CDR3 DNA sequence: TGTGCCAGCAGCCGGAACAGGGGTAGCGGGGAGCTGTTTTTT.

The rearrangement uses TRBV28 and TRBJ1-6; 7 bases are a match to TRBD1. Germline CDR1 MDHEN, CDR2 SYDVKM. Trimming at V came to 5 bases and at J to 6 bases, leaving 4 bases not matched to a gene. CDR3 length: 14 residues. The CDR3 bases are TGTGCCAGCAGTCACAGGGGTACTAATTCACCCCTCCACTTT. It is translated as CASSHRGTNSPLHF.

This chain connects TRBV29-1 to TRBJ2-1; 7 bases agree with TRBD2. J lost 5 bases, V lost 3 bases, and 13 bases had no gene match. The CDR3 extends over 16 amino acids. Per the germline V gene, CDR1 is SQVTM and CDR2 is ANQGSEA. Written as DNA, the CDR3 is TGCAGCGTTGATATGGGGGGGGTGAACGGCAACAATGAGCAGTTCTTC. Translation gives CSVDMGGVNGNNEQFF.

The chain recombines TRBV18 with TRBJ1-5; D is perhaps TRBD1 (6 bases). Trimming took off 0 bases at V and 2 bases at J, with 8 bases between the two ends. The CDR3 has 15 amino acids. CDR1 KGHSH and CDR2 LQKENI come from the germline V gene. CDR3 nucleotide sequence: TGTGCCAGCTCACCACCGCACAGGGGCAATCAGCCCCAGCATTTT. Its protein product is CASSPPHRGNQPQHF.

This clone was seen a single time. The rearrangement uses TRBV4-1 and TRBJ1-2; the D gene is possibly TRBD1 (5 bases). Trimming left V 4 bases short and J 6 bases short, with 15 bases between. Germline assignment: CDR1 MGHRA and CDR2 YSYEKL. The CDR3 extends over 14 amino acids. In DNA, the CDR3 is TGCGCCAGCAGCCTATGGGGCAGGGTGGATGGCTACACCTTC. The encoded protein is CASSLWGRVDGYTF.

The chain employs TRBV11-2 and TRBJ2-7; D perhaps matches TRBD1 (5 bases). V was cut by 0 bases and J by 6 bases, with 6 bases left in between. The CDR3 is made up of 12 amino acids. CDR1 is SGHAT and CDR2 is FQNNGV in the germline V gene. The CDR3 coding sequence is TGTGCCAGCAGCTTAGATAGGGGCGAGCAGTACTTC. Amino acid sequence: CASSLDRGEQYF.

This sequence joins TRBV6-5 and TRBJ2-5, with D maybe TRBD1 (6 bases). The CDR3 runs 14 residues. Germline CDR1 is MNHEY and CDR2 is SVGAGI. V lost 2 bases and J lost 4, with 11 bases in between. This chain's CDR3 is CASSYQGTGETQYF. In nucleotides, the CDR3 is TGTGCCAGCAGTTACCAGGGGACGGGAGAGACCCAGTACTTC.

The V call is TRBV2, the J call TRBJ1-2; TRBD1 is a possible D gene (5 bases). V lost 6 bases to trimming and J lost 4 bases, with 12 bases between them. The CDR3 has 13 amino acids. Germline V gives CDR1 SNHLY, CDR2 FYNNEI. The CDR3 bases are TGTGCCAGCAGGGTTGGAGGGGTCTATGGCTACACCTTC. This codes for CASRVGGVYGYTF.

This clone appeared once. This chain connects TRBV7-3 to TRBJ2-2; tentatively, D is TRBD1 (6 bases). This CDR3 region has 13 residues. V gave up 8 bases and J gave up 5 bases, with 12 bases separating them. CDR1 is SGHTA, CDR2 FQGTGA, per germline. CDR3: CASARDKTGELFF. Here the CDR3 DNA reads TGTGCCAGCGCGAGGGACAAGACCGGGGAGCTGTTTTTT.

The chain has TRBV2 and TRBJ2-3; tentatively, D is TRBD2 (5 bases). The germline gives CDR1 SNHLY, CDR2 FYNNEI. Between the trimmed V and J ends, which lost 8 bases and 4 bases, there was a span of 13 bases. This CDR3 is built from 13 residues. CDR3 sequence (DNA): TGTGCCAGCCTCCCGGGGTCGGCAGATACGCAGTATTTT. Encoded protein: CASLPGSADTQYF.

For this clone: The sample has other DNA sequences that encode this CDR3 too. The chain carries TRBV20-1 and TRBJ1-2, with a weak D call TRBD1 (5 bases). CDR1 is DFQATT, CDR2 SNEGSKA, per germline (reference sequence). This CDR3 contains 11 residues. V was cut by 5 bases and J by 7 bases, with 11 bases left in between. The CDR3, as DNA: TGCAGTGCTCCGCAGGGCCGTGGCTACACCTTC. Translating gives CSAPQGRGYTF.

CDR3 in amino acids: CASSSSLAGGGETQYF. For the CDR3, the DNA is TGTGCCAGCAGCTCCTCACTAGCGGGGGGCGGGGAGACCCAGTACTTC. This sequence joins TRBV13 and TRBJ2-5; 12 positions agree with TRBD2. CDR3 length: 16 amino acids. CDR1 is PRHDT, CDR2 FYEKMQ, per germline (reference sequence). V was pared by 4 bases and J by 5 bases, with 8 bases of the junction left unmatched.